The source of this T cell receptor beta chain is a study of T cell changes during pregnancy in multiple sclerosis. Libraries were prepared by immunoSEQ multiplex PCR; TCRdb keeps only in-frame clonotypes and omits some of them. In the table there are 35,000 to 55,000 clones, 75% to 95% of which are singletons. This TCR was sampled from a female donor with multiple sclerosis, enrolled in a pregnancy study. This specimen was CD4+ T cells from peripheral blood mononuclear cells, taken before pregnancy.

The CDR3 DNA reads TGTGCCACCAGCAGAGAAAGGACTAGCGTCTCAGATACGCAGTATTTT. Protein product: CATSRERTSVSDTQYF. The chain links TRBV15 to TRBJ2-3, with 9 bases lining up with TRBD2. The CDR3 covers 16 residues. With 0 bases clipped from V and 4 bases from J, the junction kept 5 bases outside the gene matches. The V gene's germline CDR1 is LNHNV and CDR2 YYDKDF (reference sequence).